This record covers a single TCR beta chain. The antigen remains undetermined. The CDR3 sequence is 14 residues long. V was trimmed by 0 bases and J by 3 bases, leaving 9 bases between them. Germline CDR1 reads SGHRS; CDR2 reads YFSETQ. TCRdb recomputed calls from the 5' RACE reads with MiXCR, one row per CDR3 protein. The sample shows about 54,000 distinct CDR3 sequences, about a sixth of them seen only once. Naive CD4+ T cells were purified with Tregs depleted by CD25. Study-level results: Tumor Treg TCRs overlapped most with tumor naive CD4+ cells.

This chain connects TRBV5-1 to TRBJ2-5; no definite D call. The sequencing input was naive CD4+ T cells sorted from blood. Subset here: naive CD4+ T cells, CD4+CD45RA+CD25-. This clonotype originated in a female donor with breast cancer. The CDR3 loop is CASSLGYSKETQYF. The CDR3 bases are TGCGCCAGCAGCTTGGGGTACAGTAAAGAGACCCAGTACTTC.